This T cell receptor beta chain was observed in a study of blood T cell repertoires in COVID-19. Method: immunoSEQ multiplex PCR; TCRdb's copy keeps in-frame clones and lacks some. The table lists approximately 150,000 clones, 75% to 85% of them singletons. The trim removed 6 bases at V and 2 bases at J, leaving 8 bases unmatched. CDR3 length equals 15 residues. In germline, CDR1 is SGHKS, CDR2 YYEKEE (reference sequence). This receptor was taken from a human donor in a cohort sampled during active COVID-19. Sequenced input: peripheral blood. The chain joins TRBV5-5 to TRBJ2-7, with 10 nucleotides matching TRBD1. The CDR3 region has the DNA TGTGCCAGCACCGACGGGACAGGGGATACCTACGAGCAGTACTTC. Translated, it gives CASTDGTGDTYEQYF. Filled out from reference TRBV5-5 and TRBJ2-7, the complete variable domain reads DAGVTQSPTHLIKTRGQQVTLRCSPISGHKSVSWYQQVLGQGPQFIFQYYEKEERGRGNFPDRFSARQFPNYSSELNVNALLLGDSALYLCASTDGTGDTYEQYFGPGTRLTVT.